This passage covers 2 T cell receptor beta chains from one sample sequenced in a study of Graves' ophthalmopathy and Graves' hyperthyroidism. Amplification of the TCR beta CDR3 regions used RNA transcripts (as template). RT-PCR with HTBI primers came first, then second-round multiplex PCR. TCRdb independently ran MiXCR on the multiplex PCR reads; one entry per CDR3 protein. The sample consists of more than 550,000 distinct CDR3 sequences, over 40% of them appearing once. Sequencing input: peripheral blood. These receptors all come from an adult man with Graves' ophthalmopathy.

This clonotype was observed at least ten times. The chain recombines TRBV11-2 with TRBJ1-4; unclear D gene. With 1 base removed from V and 0 bases from J, the gap between germline ends came to 12 bases. The CDR3 is 17 amino acids. Germline V gene lookup returns CDR1 SGHAT and CDR2 FQNNGV. The CDR3 here is CASSLGRNGATNEKLFF. CDR3 sequence (DNA): TGTGCCAGCAGCTTAGGCAGGAACGGGGCAACTAATGAAAAACTGTTTTTT.

Remarks on this clonotype: One end of the junction fails to match germline, which may point to a read error. The V call is TRBV13, the J call TRBJ1-1; D uncertain. Germline CDR1 is PRHDT and CDR2 is FYEKMQ (reference sequence). This CDR3 region has 13 residues. The DNA of the CDR3 is TGTGCCAGCAGCGTAGGCGTCGGGGCTGAAGCTTTCTTT. Translating gives CASSVGVGAEAFF.